This entry concerns a single T cell receptor (beta chain). Generated by immunoSEQ multiplex PCR, the TCRdb table keeps only in-frame clones and is missing some. This sample yields around 750,000 clones, of which 74% are seen a single time; around 1.6% belongs to the top ten. The sample belongs to a study of shared clonotypes between healthy human individuals. CDR1 and CDR2 from the germline V gene are PRHDT and FYEKMQ (reference sequence). V lost 3 bases to trimming and J lost 9 bases, with 18 bases between them. The CDR3 covers 15 residues. Input material: memory CD4+ T cells sorted from blood. Subset indicated: CD45RA-negative fraction. The rearrangement links TRBV13 to TRBJ2-1, with D unresolved. This sequence originates from a woman younger than 45 in good health. The CDR3 loop reads CASSFQPMLGGEQFF. The CDR3 DNA is TGTGCCAGCAGCTTCCAACCCATGTTAGGCGGTGAGCAGTTCTTC.